The rows below give T cell receptor beta chains drawn from one sample of a study of response to subunit inactivated influenza vaccine. TCRdb used MiXCR to reprocess the RT-PCR reads, holding one entry per CDR3 protein. The sample carries around 530,000 distinct CDR3 sequences, around 11% recorded once. The source was PBMCs from blood, collected on the day of vaccination. The receptors were sampled from a man aged 50 or older who received an inactivated influenza vaccine. Both conserved end residues are part of each CDR3. D genes are given only for firm matches. Clone size is shown for a subset of rows, as once, few, many or a class of expanded clone.

D	size	J	V	DNA	CDR3
.	.	TRBJ2-5	TRBV2	TGTGCCAGCAGTGAAGGGGGACGGGAGACCCAGTACTTC	CASSEGGRETQYF
TRBD1	.	TRBJ2-3	TRBV4-1	TGCGCCAGCAGCCAAGATTCCATTGACAGGGCAACCCGCACAGATACGCAGTATTTT	CASSQDSIDRATRTDTQYF
.	few	TRBJ2-1	TRBV20-1	TGCAGTGCTAGTTCCGGGAATGAGCAGTTCTTC	CSASSGNEQFF
TRBD2	.	TRBJ2-3	TRBV4-3	TGCGCCAGCAGCCAAAGATTGGCTAGCGGGAGGATGGTAGATACGCAGTATTTT	CASSQRLASGRMVDTQYF
.	few	TRBJ2-3	TRBV27	TGTGCCAGCAGTTTTTATAAAGATACGCAGTATTTT	CASSFYKDTQYF
TRBD1	.	TRBJ1-5	TRBV18	TGTGCCAGCTCCCGTGGACAGGGGAGGGGGCCCCAGCATTTT	CASSRGQGRGPQHF
TRBD1	few	TRBJ1-5	TRBV18	TGTGCCAGCTCACCTGGACAGGGACAGCTGCCCCAGCATTTT	CASSPGQGQLPQHF
.	.	TRBJ2-7	TRBV20-1	TGCAGTGCTAGAGATGGGGGTATCTCCTACGAGCAGTACTTC	CSARDGGISYEQYF
.	.	TRBJ2-2	TRBV6-2/TRBV6-3	TGTGCCAGCAAGGCGGGTCCCGGGGAGCTGTTTTTT	CASKAGPGELFF
.	.	TRBJ1-1	TRBV2	TGTGCCAGCAGTGCTTGGGGGGGGAATCGTGAAGCTTTCTTT	CASSAWGGNREAFF
.	few	TRBJ2-1	TRBV7-3	TGTGCCAGCAGCCCAACCCCCCTAGTGGGGGTCAATGAGCAGTTCTTC	CASSPTPLVGVNEQFF
.	.	TRBJ1-1	TRBV7-8	TGTGCCAGCAGCTTAGCGCCGGGCAGGGCTGAAGCTTTCTTT	CASSLAPGRAEAFF
.	.	TRBJ2-3	TRBV12-3/TRBV12-4	TGTGCCAGCAGTTGGACTCGCCGATCGGGTACGCAGTATTTT	CASSWTRRSGTQYF
TRBD1	.	TRBJ2-2	TRBV6-2/TRBV6-3	TGTGCCAGCAGTTACCCGGACAGGGGGCTAAGATCCACCGGGGAGCTGTTTTTT	CASSYPDRGLRSTGELFF
TRBD2	few	TRBJ2-7	TRBV10-3	TGTGCCAGCGCCCGGGCTAGCGGAGTCTACGAGCAGTACTTC	CASARASGVYEQYF
TRBD1	few	TRBJ2-3	TRBV6-1	TGTGCCTGCCGACCGGCGACAGGGGCCTTCCGCACAGATACGCAGTATTTT	CACRPATGAFRTDTQYF
.	many	TRBJ1-2	TRBV20-1	TGCAGTGCCGGGGGTGGGTATGGCTACACCTTC	CSAGGGYGYTF
.	many	TRBJ1-2	TRBV7-9	TGTGCCAGCAGCTTAGCCAAGGACTATGGCTACACCTTC	CASSLAKDYGYTF
.	.	TRBJ1-1	TRBV27	TGTGCCAGCAGCCCCGGCTTTAACACTGAAGCTTTCTTT	CASSPGFNTEAFF
TRBD2	.	TRBJ2-2	TRBV28	TGTGCCAGCAGTTTCCTAGCCGGGACTAGCAGCAACACCGGGGAGCTGTTTTTT	CASSFLAGTSSNTGELFF
.	.	TRBJ2-7	TRBV18	TGTGCCAGCTCACCGGATCAGGGAACCCACGAGCAGTACTTC	CASSPDQGTHEQYF
TRBD2	.	TRBJ2-3	TRBV4-2	TGTGCCAGCAGCCCCTATCAACTAGCGGGGTACACAGATACGCAGTATTTT	CASSPYQLAGYTDTQYF